The T cell receptor beta chain under discussion was sequenced for a study of blood T cell repertoires in COVID-19. Study summary: From T cells, B-cell-depleted T cells, or PBMCs came the material, which was cDNA or gDNA.

Living in about two dozen US areas, the participants were between about 18 and 100 years of age. CDR3 length: 15 amino acids. Trimming removed 0 bases at V and 5 bases at J, with 12 bases between. Germline V gives CDR1 LGHNA, CDR2 YNFKEQ. Sequencing used immunoSEQ multiplex PCR; TCRdb keeps in-frame clones, though not all of them. The sample consists of roughly 160,000 clones, roughly 85% of them appearing once. The TCR comes from a woman in her seventies in a cohort exposed to, infected with or recovered from COVID-19 (not recorded which). The source material was PBMCs or T cells enriched from blood (not recorded which). This chain joins TRBV4-2 and TRBJ2-3; D uncertain. The CDR3 sequence: CASSQEEQRQDTQYF. In nucleotides, the CDR3 is TGTGCCAGCAGCCAAGAGGAGCAACGCCAAGATACGCAGTATTTT.